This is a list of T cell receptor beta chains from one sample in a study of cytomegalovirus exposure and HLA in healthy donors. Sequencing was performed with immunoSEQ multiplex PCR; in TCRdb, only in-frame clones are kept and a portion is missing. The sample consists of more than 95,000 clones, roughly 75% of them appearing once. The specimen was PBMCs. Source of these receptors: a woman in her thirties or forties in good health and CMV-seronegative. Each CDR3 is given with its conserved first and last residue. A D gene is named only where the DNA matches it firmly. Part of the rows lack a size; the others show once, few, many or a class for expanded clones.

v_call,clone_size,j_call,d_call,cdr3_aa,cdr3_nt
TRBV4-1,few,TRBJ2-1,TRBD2,CASSHLLAGVGDEQFF,TGCGCCAGCAGCCACCTACTAGCGGGAGTTGGGGATGAGCAGTTCTTC
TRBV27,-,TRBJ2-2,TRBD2,CASSSIRSSGGDITGELFF,TGTGCCAGCAGTTCCATTAGGTCCTCGGGAGGGGATATAACCGGGGAGCTGTTTTTT
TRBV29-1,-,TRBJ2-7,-,CSVVADSDSYEQYF,TGCAGCGTTGTTGCGGACAGTGACTCCTACGAGCAGTACTTC
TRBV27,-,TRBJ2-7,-,CASSSSRVSYEQYF,TGTGCCAGCAGTTCATCTAGAGTCTCCTACGAGCAGTACTTC
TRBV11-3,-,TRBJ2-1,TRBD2,CASSSLTSGRPENEQFF,TGTGCCAGCAGCTCCCTTACTAGCGGGAGGCCAGAAAATGAGCAGTTCTTC
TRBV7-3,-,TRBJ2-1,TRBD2,CASSLMILAGNNEQFF,TGTGCCAGCAGCTTAATGATACTAGCGGGAAACAATGAGCAGTTCTTC
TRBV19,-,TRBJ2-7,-,CASSPSGLTAYEQYF,TGTGCCAGTAGTCCCTCGGGACTCACAGCCTACGAGCAGTACTTC
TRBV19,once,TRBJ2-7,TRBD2,CASIGPSGASGSHEQYF,TGTGCCAGTATCGGGCCCTCGGGGGCTAGCGGGTCCCACGAGCAGTACTTC
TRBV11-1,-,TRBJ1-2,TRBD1,CASSLPGGAGYGYTF,TGTGCCAGCAGCTTACCAGGGGGCGCCGGCTATGGCTACACCTTC
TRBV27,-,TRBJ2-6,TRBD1,CASRTYSVDRQGLTF,TGTGCCAGCAGAACCTATTCAGTGGACAGGCAGGGCCTGACTTTC
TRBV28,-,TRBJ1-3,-,CASSTEGRGNTIYF,TGTGCCAGCAGTACGGAGGGGCGCGGAAACACCATATATTTT
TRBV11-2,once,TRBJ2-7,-,CASSFSGDYEQYF,TGTGCCAGCAGCTTTTCCGGGGACTACGAGCAGTACTTC
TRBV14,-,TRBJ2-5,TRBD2,CASSQGGLAGGWETQYF,TGTGCCAGCAGCCAAGGCGGGCTAGCGGGAGGATGGGAGACCCAGTACTTC
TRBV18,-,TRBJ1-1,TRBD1,CASSQGQGANTEAFF,TGTGCCAGCTCACAGGGGCAGGGGGCGAACACTGAAGCTTTCTTT
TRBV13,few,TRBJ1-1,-,CASSPAGNMNTEAFF,TGTGCCAGCAGTCCCGCAGGGAACATGAACACTGAAGCTTTCTTT
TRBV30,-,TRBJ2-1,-,CAWSVLNEQFF,TGTGCCTGGAGTGTACTTAATGAGCAGTTCTTC
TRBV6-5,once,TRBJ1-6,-,CASSKGTQHNSPLHF,TGTGCCAGCAGTAAAGGGACACAACATAATTCACCCCTCCACTTT
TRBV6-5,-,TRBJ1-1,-,CASTPVLGGNTEAFF,TGTGCCAGCACCCCAGTGCTGGGGGGTAACACTGAAGCTTTCTTT
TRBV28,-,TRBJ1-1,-,CASSLGGGLAEAFF,TGTGCCAGCAGTTTAGGGGGGGGTCTCGCTGAAGCTTTCTTT
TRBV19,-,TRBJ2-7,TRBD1,CASLGQGVTEQYF,TGTGCCAGCTTAGGACAGGGAGTAACGGAGCAGTACTTC
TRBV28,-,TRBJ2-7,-,CASSFSSIAGEQYF,TGTGCCAGCAGTTTTTCGTCAATAGCTGGAGAGCAGTACTTC
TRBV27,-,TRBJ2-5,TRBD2,CASILALGGRETQYF,TGTGCCAGCATCTTGGCCCTGGGGGGGAGGGAGACCCAGTACTTC
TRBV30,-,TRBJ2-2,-,CAWTPRGGRYTGELFF,TGTGCCTGGACCCCTCGAGGGGGAAGGTACACCGGGGAGCTGTTTTTT
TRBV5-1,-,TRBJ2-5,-,CASSPLSAQETQYF,TGCGCCAGCAGCCCTCTCAGTGCCCAGGAGACCCAGTACTTC
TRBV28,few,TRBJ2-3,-,CASSGGDTQYF,TGTGCCAGCAGTGGCGGTGATACGCAGTATTTT
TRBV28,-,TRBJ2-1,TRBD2,CASSPTFGTRLNEQFF,TGTGCCAGCAGTCCCACCTTTGGGACTAGGCTGAATGAGCAGTTCTTC
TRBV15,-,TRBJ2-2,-,CATSREQVNTGELFF,TGTGCCACCAGCAGAGAGCAGGTTAACACCGGGGAGCTGTTTTTT
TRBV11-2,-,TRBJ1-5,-,CASSFEVAQPQHF,TGTGCCAGCAGCTTTGAGGTAGCTCAGCCCCAGCATTTT
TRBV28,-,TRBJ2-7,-,CASTLTTTPTYEQYF,TGTGCCAGCACCCTAACAACGACACCCACCTACGAGCAGTACTTC
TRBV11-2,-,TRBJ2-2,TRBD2,CASSPGTSGNTGELFF,TGTGCCAGCAGCCCGGGGACTAGCGGCAACACCGGGGAGCTGTTTTTT
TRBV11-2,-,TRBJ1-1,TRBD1,CASSLGQGSTEAFF,TGTGCCAGCAGCTTAGGACAGGGAAGTACTGAAGCTTTCTTT
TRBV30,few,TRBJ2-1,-,CAYQVAVSSYNEQFF,TGTGCCTATCAGGTAGCGGTAAGCTCCTACAATGAGCAGTTCTTC
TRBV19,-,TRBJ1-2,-,CASSIGGLLYGYTF,TGTGCCAGTAGTATTGGGGGACTTCTCTATGGCTACACCTTC
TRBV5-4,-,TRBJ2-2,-,CASSLGGFVGELFF,TGTGCCAGCAGCTTAGGGGGTTTCGTCGGGGAGCTGTTTTTT
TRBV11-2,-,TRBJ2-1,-,CASSSFGEQFF,TGTGCCAGCAGCTCCTTCGGGGAGCAGTTCTTC
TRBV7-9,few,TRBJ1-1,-,CASILPNTEAFF,TGTGCCAGCATCCTTCCGAACACTGAAGCTTTCTTT
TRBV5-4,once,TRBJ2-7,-,CASGAQKGSGYEQYF,TGTGCCAGCGGCGCCCAGAAAGGGAGTGGGTACGAGCAGTACTTC
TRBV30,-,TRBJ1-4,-,CAWNGRVNEKLFF,TGTGCCTGGAATGGCAGGGTAAATGAAAAACTGTTTTTT
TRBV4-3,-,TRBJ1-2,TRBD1,CASSQDIVGQGSFYGYTF,TGCGCCAGCAGCCAAGATATAGTGGGACAGGGGTCGTTCTATGGCTACACCTTC
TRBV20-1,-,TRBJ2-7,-,CSAPTGYEQYF,TGCAGTGCCCCCACGGGGTACGAGCAGTACTTC
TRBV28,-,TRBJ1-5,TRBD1,CASSLVGQGASQPQHF,TGTGCCAGCAGTCTGGTTGGACAGGGGGCTAGTCAGCCCCAGCATTTT
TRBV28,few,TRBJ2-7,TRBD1,CASSGTGRSYEQYF,TGTGCCAGCAGTGGGACAGGGAGGTCCTACGAGCAGTACTTC
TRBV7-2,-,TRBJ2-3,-,CASSLAGRTQYF,TGTGCCAGCAGCTTAGCGGGGAGAACGCAGTATTTT
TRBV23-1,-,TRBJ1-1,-,CASSQFWFKEEAFF,TGCGCCAGCAGTCAATTTTGGTTCAAGGAGGAAGCTTTCTTT
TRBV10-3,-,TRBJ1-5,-,CASRQGNQPQHF,TGTGCCAGTAGACAGGGCAATCAGCCCCAGCATTTT
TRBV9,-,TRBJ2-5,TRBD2,CASSVTSGKQETQYF,TGTGCCAGCAGCGTGACTAGCGGGAAGCAAGAGACCCAGTACTTC
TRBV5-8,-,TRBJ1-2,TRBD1,CASSSYKGAPRGYTF,TGTGCCAGCAGCTCCTACAAGGGGGCGCCGAGGGGCTACACCTTC
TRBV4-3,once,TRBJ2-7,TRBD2,CASSQTGTTLYEQYF,TGCGCCAGCAGCCAAACCGGGACTACCCTCTACGAGCAGTACTTC
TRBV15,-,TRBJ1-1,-,CATSRGATGLTEAFF,TGTGCCACCAGCAGAGGGGCGACAGGATTAACTGAAGCTTTCTTT
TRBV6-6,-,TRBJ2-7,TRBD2,CASRSSGSSYEQYF,TGTGCCAGCAGATCAAGCGGGAGCTCCTACGAGCAGTACTTC
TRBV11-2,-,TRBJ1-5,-,CASSPGSRNQPQHF,TGTGCCAGCAGCCCAGGGTCCCGTAATCAGCCCCAGCATTTT
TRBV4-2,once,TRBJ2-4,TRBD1,CASSQAGTGGKNIQYF,TGTGCCAGCAGCCAAGCCGGGACAGGGGGGAAAAACATTCAGTACTTC
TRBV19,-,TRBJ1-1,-,CASSSLGGLNTEAFF,TGTGCCAGTAGTTCTCTGGGGGGGTTGAACACTGAAGCTTTCTTT
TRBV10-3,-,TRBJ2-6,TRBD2,CAIRKLASGITSGANVLTF,TGTGCCATCAGGAAGTTGGCAAGCGGGATTACCTCTGGGGCCAACGTCCTGACTTTC
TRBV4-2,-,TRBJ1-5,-,CASSQTDQPQHF,TGTGCCAGCAGCCAAACGGATCAGCCCCAGCATTTT